This T cell receptor (beta chain) was captured by sequencing in a study of T cell repertoires in cytomegalovirus infection (dated by TCRdb to the late 2010s). As for the study more broadly: Because public TCR beta signatures pointed to carriage of CMV infection together with the matching HLA type, the HLA type of each donor mattered for the analysis.

Sequencing relied on an Illumina HiSeq 1500. TCRdb cleaned the public reads at Q25 with fastp, built clones with MiXCR and kept in-frame beta chains. Entries are consolidated by CDR3 protein sequence, retaining the most common genes and DNA. In this sample the table shows a few hundred thousand distinct CDR3 sequences, less than 9.5% of which occur a single time. The ten biggest clones cover about 15% of the sample. What the authors observed across the whole study: The ex vivo response was dominated by HLA-C-restricted CMV-specific TCR beta clonotypes, which also provided the single most frequent clonotype in two of eight donors. Cumulative frequency of public TCR beta family members discriminated carriers of CMV infection plus the relevant HLA type in this cohort and an independent roughly 350-donor cohort.

This clonotype was detected only a few times. No antigen is known for it. No base-level quality is on record; no much larger clone is a single base apart. Trimming accounts for 5 bases at V and 3 bases at J, while the number of junction bases matched to no gene is 3. The germline V gene (reference sequence) supplies CDR1 DFQATT and CDR2 SNEGSKA. Including the terminal cysteine and phenylalanine, the CDR3 comprises 13 residues. Only the CDR3 DNA is retained, 39 bases long and in frame from the first base. The sequence links TRBV20-1 to TRBJ2-7, with TRBD2 matching 11 junction bases. Sequencing was done on a sample of PBMCs. This clonotype was obtained from a human donor in good health (CMV status not recorded). Some clones in this sample may be carry-over from other donors' samples. The nucleotides read TGCAGTGCTGCGACTAGCGGGAACTACGAGCAGTACTTC. Protein translation: CSAATSGNYEQYF.